This T cell receptor beta chain was identified in a study of CXCR3-negative and CXCR3-positive naive CD8 T cells. About the study: Each library gave roughly 1.6 +/- 0.3 million of approximately 130 million TRB reads.

The germline V gene has CDR1 DFQATT and CDR2 SNEGSKA (reference sequence). The CDR3 has 16 amino acids. Study-wide results and limits: CXCR3-positive naive cells carried more hydrophobic TRB CDR3s than CXCR3-negative ones. TCR interaction strength was inferred from TRB CDR3 physicochemistry, as CD5 matched across naive subsets.

Concerning this clonotype: Its antigen is unidentified.

Via 5' RACE with UMI labels, TRB cDNA libraries were prepared. No DNA is given; TCRdb re-called the 5' RACE reads and lists each CDR3 protein once. This listing includes about 86,000 distinct CDR3 sequences. This clonotype originated in a human donor in good health. Some clones in this sample may be carry-over from other donors' samples. The sample comprised naive CXCR3+ CD8+ T cells from blood. Subset in this sample: CD45RO-CCR7+CD27+CD95- naive CD8+ T cells expressing CXCR3 (TNR3+). The chain links TRBV20-1 to TRBJ2-7; checking the TCRdb D call of TRBD2 is not possible without DNA. The CDR3 here is CSAEVPGTSEIFEQYF.